A selection of T cell receptor beta chains follows, all from one sample in a study of human T cells and chemical hapten exposure. TCRdb redid the calling of the RACE reads with MiXCR, one entry per CDR3 protein. The sample shows over 85,000 distinct CDR3 sequences, 9.3% of them seen only once. Material: whole blood, obtained in connection with sensitization to the hapten diphenylcyclopropenone (DPC). The receptors derive from a woman aged 40 to 50 with alopecia areata. Some clones in this sample may be carry-over from other donors' samples. CDR3s include the opening cysteine and the closing phenylalanine or tryptophan. A D gene is named only where the DNA matches it firmly. Size tells how often a clone was seen (once, few, many) or the class of an expanded clone, and some rows leave it out.

>TRBV12-3/TRBV12-4|-|TRBJ1-2|few
CASAISTGSAGYTF
TGTGCCAGCGCAATTAGCACAGGTTCGGCAGGCTACACCTTC
>TRBV11-2|-|TRBJ2-2|many
CASSRGESTGELFF
TGTGCCAGCAGCAGGGGAGAGAGCACCGGGGAGCTGTTTTTT
>TRBV6-5|TRBD1|TRBJ2-6|-
CASSQGAGANVLTF
TGTGCCAGCAGTCAGGGGGCAGGGGCCAACGTCCTGACTTTC
>TRBV19|TRBD1|TRBJ1-2|few
CASSRTGGYGYTF
TGTGCCAGTAGTAGGACAGGCGGTTATGGCTACACCTTC
>TRBV18|TRBD1|TRBJ1-5|many
CASSGETGKQPQHF
TGTGCCAGCTCCGGGGAGACAGGGAAACAGCCCCAGCATTTT
>TRBV7-2|TRBD1|TRBJ2-7|many
CASSLIPTGTYEQYF
TGTGCCAGCAGCCTTATCCCGACAGGGACCTACGAGCAGTACTTC
>TRBV5-5|-|TRBJ2-7|many
CASSLRVLYEQYF
TGTGCCAGCAGCCTCAGGGTACTCTACGAGCAGTACTTC
>TRBV28|-|TRBJ2-6|few
CASSTSSGANVLTF
TGTGCCAGCAGTACTAGCTCTGGGGCCAACGTCCTGACTTTC
>TRBV28|-|TRBJ2-2|many
CARHVQGVGELFF
TGTGCCAGGCACGTACAGGGCGTAGGGGAGCTGTTTTTT
>TRBV2|-|TRBJ2-3|-
CASSELDFRTTDTQYF
TGTGCCAGCAGTGAGTTGGACTTTCGAACCACAGATACGCAGTATTTT
>TRBV6-2/TRBV6-3|TRBD1|TRBJ1-5|many
CASSATGALSNQPQHF
TGTGCCAGCAGCGCTACAGGGGCACTTAGCAATCAGCCCCAGCATTTT
>TRBV25-1|-|TRBJ1-5|few
CASSPDGNQPQHF
TGTGCCAGCAGCCCGGACGGGAATCAGCCCCAGCATTTT
>TRBV24-1|TRBD2|TRBJ2-1|few
CATEEGPAGGLDEQFF
TGTGCCACCGAAGAAGGCCCAGCGGGAGGTTTGGATGAGCAGTTCTTC
>TRBV5-4|-|TRBJ2-3|few
CASSLFQGSTDTQYF
TGTGCCAGCAGCTTGTTCCAGGGAAGCACAGATACGCAGTATTTT
>TRBV20-1|-|TRBJ1-1|many
CRRDGNTEAFF
TGCAGACGGGACGGGAACACTGAAGCTTTCTTT
>TRBV28|TRBD1|TRBJ1-6|few
CATWTGGRQSPLHF
TGTGCCACCTGGACAGGGGGTCGGCAATCACCCCTCCACTTT
>TRBV29-1|TRBD2|TRBJ2-2|few
CSAGSGTNTGELFF
TGCAGCGCCGGTAGCGGGACGAACACCGGGGAGCTGTTTTTT
>TRBV19|-|TRBJ1-4|-
CASRSWTATNEKLFF
TGTGCCAGTAGAAGTTGGACAGCAACTAATGAAAAACTGTTTTTT
>TRBV6-5|TRBD1|TRBJ1-6|few
CASTGGTAASPLHF
TGTGCCAGCACCGGGGGGACAGCGGCTTCACCCCTCCACTTT
>TRBV19|TRBD2|TRBJ2-1|few
CASRTLAGGQNEQFF
TGTGCCAGTAGGACCCTAGCGGGAGGACAGAATGAGCAGTTCTTC
>TRBV7-3|-|TRBJ2-5|many
CASSLLGVGSETQYF
TGTGCCAGCAGCTTATTGGGGGTAGGATCAGAGACCCAGTACTTC